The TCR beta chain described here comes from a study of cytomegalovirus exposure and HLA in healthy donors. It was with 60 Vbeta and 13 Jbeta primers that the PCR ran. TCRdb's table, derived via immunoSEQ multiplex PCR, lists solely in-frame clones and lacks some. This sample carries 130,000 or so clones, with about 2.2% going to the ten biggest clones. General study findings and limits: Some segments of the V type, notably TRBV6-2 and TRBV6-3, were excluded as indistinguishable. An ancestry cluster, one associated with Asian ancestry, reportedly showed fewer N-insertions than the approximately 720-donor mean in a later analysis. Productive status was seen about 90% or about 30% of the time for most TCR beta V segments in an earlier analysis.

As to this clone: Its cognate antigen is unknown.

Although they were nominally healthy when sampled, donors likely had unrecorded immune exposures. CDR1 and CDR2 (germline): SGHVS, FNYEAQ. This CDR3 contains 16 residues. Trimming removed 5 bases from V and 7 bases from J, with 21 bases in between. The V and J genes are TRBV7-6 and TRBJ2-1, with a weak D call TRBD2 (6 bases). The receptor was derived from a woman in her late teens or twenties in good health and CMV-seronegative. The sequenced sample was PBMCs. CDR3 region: CASSPIRDKGRNEQFF. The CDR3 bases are TGTGCCAGCAGCCCCATCCGAGACAAGGGGAGGAATGAGCAGTTCTTC.